Sequencing of this T cell receptor (beta chain) was carried out in a study of identical twins. Whole-study findings and limits: Within monozygotic twins, out-of-frame TCR alpha sharing was underestimated by the models.

TCRdb fed the 5' RACE reads into MiXCR, producing one record per CDR3 protein. Here the sample spans more than 650,000 distinct CDR3 sequences, 5.5% to 6.5% being singletons. This clonotype was recorded many times. Antigen specificity is unknown. Germline CDR1 MDHEN, CDR2 SYDVKM. There are 12 residues in the CDR3. Trimming shortened V by 3 bases and J by 4 bases, and 7 bases separated the two germline ends. The origin of this receptor is a man between 18 and 29 years old in good health. Sequences were obtained from naive T cells sorted from blood. This chain links TRBV28 with TRBJ2-7, with D possibly being TRBD2 (5 bases). CDR3 nucleotides: TGTGCCAGCAGTTTCGGGAATTACGAGCAGTACTTC. This gives the protein CASSFGNYEQYF.